This record concerns one T cell receptor beta chain sequence. Its cognate antigen is unknown. This specimen belongs to a study of response to subunit inactivated influenza vaccine. Findings and caveats of the study: There was a suggestion from the authors that each seasonal influenza vaccination recruits few new T cells.

Per germline, CDR1 SGHRS and CDR2 YFSETQ. This CDR3 comprises 14 residues. V lost 4 bases to trimming and J lost 2 bases, with 13 bases between them. TCRdb processed the RT-PCR reads anew with MiXCR; each CDR3 protein has one entry. The sample has more than 450,000 distinct CDR3 sequences; under 9% are singletons. This chain uses TRBV5-1 with TRBJ2-7, with a tentative D call TRBD1 (6 bases). Here the sequenced sample was PBMCs from blood, taken around 25 months after vaccination. This TCR derives from a man in his fifties or sixties who received an inactivated influenza vaccine. CDR3 DNA: TGCGCCAGCAGCCCGGTGGGACAAACCTACGAGCAGTACTTC. Translating it yields CASSPVGQTYEQYF.